This T cell receptor beta chain was found in a study of cytomegalovirus exposure and HLA in healthy donors. Whole-study findings and limits: Sequencing likely produced, as an artifact, a cluster of highly shared sequence variants. In a later analysis, CMV-associated beta chains were mostly HLA-associated, it appeared. Immune exposure data for these donors was limited to CMV serostatus.

Turning to this clone: Its antigen is not identified.

PCR used 60 Vbeta primers and 13 Jbeta primers. Clones were read by immunoSEQ multiplex PCR, and TCRdb kept only the in-frame ones, dropping some. The sample contains around 120,000 clones, around 80% of which appear only once. Germline CDR1 is SEHNR and CDR2 is FQNEAQ (reference sequence). The V end lost 3 bases, the J end lost 6 bases, and 11 bases lay between the germline ends. The CDR3 length is 14 residues. This chain joins TRBV7-9 and TRBJ1-4; D uncertain. The sequencing sample was made of PBMCs. The source of this sequence is a man between 25 and 39 years old in good health and CMV-seronegative. This CDR3 is CASSLREADEKLFF. CDR3 DNA sequence: TGTGCCAGCAGCTTGAGGGAGGCAGATGAAAAACTGTTTTTT.